The clone carrying this TCR beta chain was counted once. The target antigen is unknown. This entry comes from a study of T cell responses to AZD1222 COVID-19 vaccine. This CDR3 has 13 amino acids. Between the trimmed V and J ends, which lost 2 bases and 4 bases, there was a span of 9 bases. Germline loops: CDR1 MDHEN, CDR2 SYDVKM. The assay was immunoSEQ multiplex PCR, and TCRdb's table has in-frame clones only and misses some. This sample has over 95,000 clones, with just over 90% found just once. Findings of the study overall: Most donors were white British and more were female, and clonal diversity was possibly underestimated. Scientists sampled the repertoires only once the peak T cell response had passed. At baseline, just five or six AZD1222 recipients tested seropositive.

This TCR was sampled from an adult in good health. The gene calls are TRBV28 and TRBJ2-7; the D is unclear. This sample comprised peripheral blood, obtained on day 0 of AZD1222 vaccination. The CDR3 loop is CASSLSTVYEQYF. The CDR3 DNA reads TGTGCCAGCAGTTTAAGCACGGTTTACGAGCAGTACTTC.